This TCR beta chain was retrieved from a study of naive and memory T cell subsets. Study-level points and caveats: Especially in CD8 cells, naive repertoires contained a few larger clonotypes, possibly CD45RA-re-expressing memory cells. From naive to CM, EM and EMRA, diversity decreased and Gini increased.

V lost 0 bases, J lost 2 bases, and 14 bases lay in between. CDR1 is LNHNV, CDR2 YYDKDF, per germline (reference sequence). This CDR3 is 17 amino acids long. On this clonotype: Its antigen is as yet unknown.

An equimolar mix of two oligonucleotides served as the beta constant-region primer for TRBC1 and TRBC2. The ligated cDNA underwent four PCR rounds using SP2 and nested alpha and beta constant-region primers. MiXCR, applied by TCRdb to the UMI-ligation and nested PCR reads, yields one record per CDR3 protein. There are 150,000 or so distinct CDR3 sequences in the sample; roughly 20% occur only once, and 0.11% lies in the top ten. Separate alpha and beta amplification began at the second PCR step. CMV status came from CD4+ T cell IFNgamma after overnight CMV lysate stimulation of fresh PBMCs. V and J are TRBV15 and TRBJ2-1; TRBD2 is a possible D gene (7 bases). The sample consisted of naive CD4+ T cells from blood. The clonotype comes from a human donor in good health. CDR3 amino acids: CATSREGGGGTYNEQFF. The CDR3 nucleotides are TGTGCCACCAGCAGAGAGGGGGGCGGGGGAACCTACAATGAGCAGTTCTTC.